The rows below give T cell receptor beta chains drawn from one sample of a study of CD4 T cells in relation to SARS-CoV-2 and coronaviruses. The antigens for these receptors are not known. The protocol was immunoSEQ multiplex PCR, while the TCRdb copy is restricted to in-frame clones and leaves out a portion. The sample records fewer than 25,000 clones, roughly four fifths being singletons. The sample taken for sequencing was CD4+ T cells from PBMCs, cultured in vitro. The source is a human donor in good health. The CDR3 runs from the conserved cysteine through the conserved F or W. D genes are given only for firm matches. A clone size is listed for some rows: how often the clone was seen (once, few, many), or a class if it is expanded.

d_call,v_call,j_call,clone_size,cdr3_nt,cdr3_aa
NA,TRBV19,TRBJ1-6,NA,TGTGCCAGTAGTATGGCCCCGGGCCCACCCCTCCACTTT,CASSMAPGPPLHF
NA,TRBV15,TRBJ2-5,NA,TGTGCCACCAGCAGAGATCGGGGTCCAGAGACCCAGTACTTC,CATSRDRGPETQYF
NA,TRBV7-6,TRBJ2-1,few,TGTGCCAGCAGCAAGAGGTTAGCGGACTCCTACAATGAGCAGTTCTTC,CASSKRLADSYNEQFF
NA,TRBV21-1,TRBJ1-5,once,TGTGCCAGCAGCAAAGAGAAACAGGGGAGCAATCAGCCCCAGCATTTT,CASSKEKQGSNQPQHF
NA,TRBV7-7,TRBJ2-3,NA,TGTGCTAGCAGCTTATTGCGGGACACAGATACGCAGTATTTT,CASSLLRDTDTQYF
NA,TRBV15,TRBJ2-5,NA,TGTGCCACCAGCAGAGATCAAGGCGGGGTGGAGACCCAGTACTTC,CATSRDQGGVETQYF
NA,TRBV24-1,TRBJ2-7,NA,TGTGCCACCAGTGATTTGCAGGGGGGGCTAACCTACGAGCAGTACTTC,CATSDLQGGLTYEQYF
NA,TRBV5-1,TRBJ1-2,NA,TGCGCCAGCAGCCCAGGGGACGGAACTAACTATGGCTACACCTTC,CASSPGDGTNYGYTF
NA,TRBV7-8,TRBJ1-2,NA,TGTGCCAGCAGCTTAGAGGCCTTCAGGGAGTACTATGGCTACACCTTC,CASSLEAFREYYGYTF
NA,TRBV5-1,TRBJ2-3,NA,TGCGCCAGCAGTACTAGCAGCACAGATACGCAGTATTTT,CASSTSSTDTQYF
NA,TRBV4-3,TRBJ2-1,NA,TGCGCCAGCAGCCAAGACCATCCGGGACTCCGTGAGCAGTTCTTC,CASSQDHPGLREQFF
NA,TRBV19,TRBJ1-3,few,TGTGCCAGTAGTGCAATCTCTGGAAACACCATATATTTT,CASSAISGNTIYF
TRBD1,TRBV7-3,TRBJ2-7,few,TGTGCCAGCAGCTTAACAAAGGACAGGGCGGCCGAGCAGTACTTC,CASSLTKDRAAEQYF
NA,TRBV12-3/TRBV12-4,TRBJ2-5,NA,TGTGCCAGCAGTTTTTCCGGTCGGGAGACCCAGTACTTC,CASSFSGRETQYF
NA,TRBV7-2,TRBJ2-1,NA,TGTGCCAGCAGCTTAGAGGGGATAGCCTACAATGAGCAGTTCTTC,CASSLEGIAYNEQFF
NA,TRBV3-1/TRBV3-2,TRBJ1-2,NA,TGTGCCAGCAGGGGGACTGACGGGAGCTATGGCTACACCTTC,CASRGTDGSYGYTF
NA,TRBV5-5,TRBJ1-1,NA,TGTGCCAGCAGCCTAGCCGATTCTGTGGTGAACACTGAAGCTTTCTTT,CASSLADSVVNTEAFF
NA,TRBV6-6,TRBJ1-1,once,TGTGCCAGCAGCACGACGGTGAACACTGAAGCTTTCTTT,CASSTTVNTEAFF
NA,TRBV12-3/TRBV12-4,TRBJ1-1,NA,TGTGCCAGCACCCAAGGGGACACTGAAGCTTTCTTT,CASTQGDTEAFF
NA,TRBV20-1,TRBJ2-7,NA,TGCAGTGCTAAGTCCCAATTTGAGCAGTACTTC,CSAKSQFEQYF
TRBD1,TRBV18,TRBJ2-7,NA,TGTGCCAGCTCTCCCTGGGACAGTATCTCCTACGAGCAGTACTTC,CASSPWDSISYEQYF
NA,TRBV27,TRBJ1-3,NA,TGTGCCAGCCCCGAGATCGGACGGTACTCTGGAAACACCATATATTTT,CASPEIGRYSGNTIYF
NA,TRBV5-5,TRBJ2-5,NA,TGTGCCAGCAGCTTGGCGGGCAGAAGACAAGAGACCCAGTACTTC,CASSLAGRRQETQYF
TRBD1,TRBV10-2,TRBJ1-1,NA,TGCGCCAGCAGGACCCAGGGGGCAACTGAAGCTTTCTTT,CASRTQGATEAFF
NA,TRBV7-2,TRBJ1-3,NA,TGTGCCAGCAGCTTATCCGCTGGAAACTCTGGAAACACCATATATTTT,CASSLSAGNSGNTIYF
NA,TRBV4-2,TRBJ2-2,few,TGTGCCAGCAGCCCGCGGGGCAGCGAGACCGGGGAGCTGTTTTTT,CASSPRGSETGELFF
NA,TRBV21-1,TRBJ2-1,NA,TGTGCCAGCAGCAAAGGAGGAGGGACGGTTTCCTACAATGAGCAGTTCTTC,CASSKGGGTVSYNEQFF
TRBD2,TRBV11-2,TRBJ2-7,NA,TGTGCCAGCAGCTTCGAACAGCGGGAGGGTTCCGAGCAGTACTTC,CASSFEQREGSEQYF
TRBD1,TRBV7-2,TRBJ1-2,NA,TGTGCCAGCAGCGGACAGGGTGGTAACTATGGCTACACCTTC,CASSGQGGNYGYTF
NA,TRBV28,TRBJ2-7,NA,TGTGCCAGCAGTAGGTCGCTGGAAACCTACGAGCAGTACTTC,CASSRSLETYEQYF
TRBD2,TRBV4-1,TRBJ2-5,NA,TGCGCCAGCAGCCAAGAGAGCGTGACTAGCGGGACCGAGACCCAGTACTTC,CASSQESVTSGTETQYF
NA,TRBV27,TRBJ1-1,NA,TGTGCCAGCAGTAACGGGCGGGTGAACACTGAAGCTTTCTTT,CASSNGRVNTEAFF
TRBD1,TRBV4-1,TRBJ2-1,NA,TGCGCCAGCAGCCACCCCACGACAGGGCTTTATGAGCAGTTCTTC,CASSHPTTGLYEQFF
NA,TRBV6-2/TRBV6-3,TRBJ2-7,NA,TGTGCCAGCAGTACCCTTTACGAGCAGTACTTC,CASSTLYEQYF
NA,TRBV29-1,TRBJ1-1,few,TGCAGCGTTGAAGATAGTGGCAGGGTCTCTGAAGCTTTCTTT,CSVEDSGRVSEAFF
NA,TRBV2,TRBJ1-2,NA,TGTGCCAGCAGGGGCAGTTTCTATGGCTACACCTTC,CASRGSFYGYTF
NA,TRBV6-5,TRBJ2-6,once,TGTGTCAGCACCCGGGTATCCGGGGCCAACGTCCTGACTTTC,CVSTRVSGANVLTF
TRBD2,TRBV9,TRBJ2-5,NA,TGTGCCAGCAGCGTCCTAGCGGCGCAAGAGACCCAGTACTTC,CASSVLAAQETQYF
NA,TRBV5-1,TRBJ1-1,few,TGCGCCAGCAGATTGAGTAACCGAGATACTGAAGCTTTCTTT,CASRLSNRDTEAFF
TRBD2,TRBV20-1,TRBJ2-5,NA,TGCAGTGCTCGGGAGGAAGAGACCCAGTACTTC,CSAREEETQYF
NA,TRBV19,TRBJ1-3,NA,TGTGCCAGTAGGGGGACACCCGCGGACACCATATATTTT,CASRGTPADTIYF
NA,TRBV11-2,TRBJ1-2,NA,TGTGCCAGCAGCACGGAACGGGGGAGCTATGGCTACACCTTC,CASSTERGSYGYTF
TRBD2,TRBV10-3,TRBJ2-1,NA,TGTGCCATCAGTCCGACTAGCGGGGGGTTCAATGAGCAGTTCTTC,CAISPTSGGFNEQFF
TRBD2,TRBV5-6,TRBJ2-1,NA,TGTGCCAGCAGCTTGGTACTAGCGGGGACCTACAATGAGCAGTTCTTC,CASSLVLAGTYNEQFF
TRBD2,TRBV18,TRBJ2-7,NA,TGTGCCAGCTCCCCTCCCAATAGCGGGAGGGCCAGGTACGAGCAGTACTTC,CASSPPNSGRARYEQYF
NA,TRBV5-1,TRBJ2-5,NA,TGCGCCAGCAGCTTGGTTTGGGGCTTTGAGACCCAGTACTTC,CASSLVWGFETQYF
TRBD1,TRBV6-6,TRBJ2-5,NA,TGTGCCGGATCAACAGGGGGCCGCGAGACCCAGTACTTC,CAGSTGGRETQYF
NA,TRBV5-8,TRBJ2-7,NA,TGTGCCAGCAGCTTGGCGGTTAGGGGCGGCGAGCAGTACTTC,CASSLAVRGGEQYF
NA,TRBV18,TRBJ2-7,NA,TGTGCCAGCTCACCGTCGGTCCGAAACGAGCAGTACTTC,CASSPSVRNEQYF
NA,TRBV5-6,TRBJ2-2,NA,TGTGCCAGCAGCCTCTCCTTGGGGAACACCGGGGAGCTGTTTTTT,CASSLSLGNTGELFF
TRBD1,TRBV6-5,TRBJ1-3,NA,TGTGCCAGCAGCCGGGACAGGACGAATGGAAACACCATATATTTT,CASSRDRTNGNTIYF
NA,TRBV5-5,TRBJ2-3,NA,TGTGCCAGCAGCCCTGGCGTACAGTACACAGATACGCAGTATTTT,CASSPGVQYTDTQYF
NA,TRBV20-1,TRBJ1-5,NA,TGCAGTGCTAGTGGAGACGGAGGAGGCAATCAGCCCCAGCATTTT,CSASGDGGGNQPQHF
NA,TRBV7-3,TRBJ1-6,few,TGTGCCAGCAGCTTCGGGACGCCTGTGGATTCACCCCTCCACTTT,CASSFGTPVDSPLHF
NA,TRBV5-1,TRBJ2-3,NA,TGCGCCAGCAGCGGGGCACAGGGTAGCGCCCTCGGGACAGATACGCAGTATTTT,CASSGAQGSALGTDTQYF
NA,TRBV3-1/TRBV3-2,TRBJ2-1,NA,TGTGCCAGCAGCCCTTGTCTAGAACTCTACAATGAGCAGTTCTTC,CASSPCLELYNEQFF
TRBD1,TRBV20-1,TRBJ1-6,NA,TGCAGTGCTAGTCTGGCAGGGGGTTTTACCTCCTATAATTCACCCCTCCACTTT,CSASLAGGFTSYNSPLHF
NA,TRBV7-8,TRBJ1-1,NA,TGTGCCAGCAGCTTAGGGCAGAACACTGAAGCTTTCTTT,CASSLGQNTEAFF